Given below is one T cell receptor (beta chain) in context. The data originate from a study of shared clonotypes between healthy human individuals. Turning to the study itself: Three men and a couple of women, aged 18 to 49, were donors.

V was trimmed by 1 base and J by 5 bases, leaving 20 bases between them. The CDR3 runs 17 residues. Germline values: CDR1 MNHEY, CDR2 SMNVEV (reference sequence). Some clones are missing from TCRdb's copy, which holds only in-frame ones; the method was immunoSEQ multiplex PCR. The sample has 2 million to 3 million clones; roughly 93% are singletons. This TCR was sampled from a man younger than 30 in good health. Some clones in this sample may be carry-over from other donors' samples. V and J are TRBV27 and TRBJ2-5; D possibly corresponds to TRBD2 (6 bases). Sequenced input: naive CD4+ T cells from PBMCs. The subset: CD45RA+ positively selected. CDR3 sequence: CASSLFSLLTSSETQYF. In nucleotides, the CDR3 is TGTGCCAGCAGTTTATTCTCCCTCCTCACTAGCTCGGAGACCCAGTACTTC.